This entry lists 7 T cell receptor beta chains sequenced from one sample in a study of T cell repertoires in aging, cancer and after chemotherapy. A mixed TRB-A/B primer pool amplified rearranged TRB by multiplex touch-down PCR. TCRdb independently ran MiXCR on the multiplex PCR reads; one entry per CDR3 protein. The data show over 9,000 distinct CDR3 sequences, roughly a quarter seen once. Amplification of TCR beta used genomic DNA extracted from peripheral blood. Sequenced material: blood. The receptors derive from a human donor in good health.

The rearrangement joins TRBV5-6 to TRBJ2-3, with D perhaps TRBD1 or TRBD2 (5 bases each). Germline CDR1 reads SGHDT; CDR2 reads YYEEEE. V was shortened by 4 bases and J by 0 bases, with 15 bases between the two germline ends. The CDR3 has 16 amino acids. The CDR3 bases are TGTGCCAGCAGCCCCGGGACCCCCCTTAGCACAGATACGCAGTATTTT. It specifies CASSPGTPLSTDTQYF. The full variable domain, in which reference TRBV5-6 and TRBJ2-3 provide the parts outside the CDR3, is DAGVTQSPTHLIKTRGQQVTLRCSPKSGHDTVSWYQQALGQGPQFIFQYYEEEERQRGNFPDRFSGHQFPNYSSELNVNALLLGDSALYLCASSPGTPLSTDTQYFGPGTRLTVL.

This clonotype turned up a few times. CDR3 residues: CASSFVASGALISYEQYF. As DNA, the CDR3 is TGTGCCAGCAGTTTTGTGGCTAGCGGGGCGCTGATTTCCTACGAGCAGTACTTC. This chain joins TRBV27 and TRBJ2-7, with TRBD2 matching 9 bases. Losses at the gene ends were 3 bases for V and 1 base for J; bases not matched to a gene: 13. The CDR3 loop spans 18 amino acids. Germline V gene data show CDR1 as MNHEY and CDR2 as SMNVEV (reference sequence).

This clonotype was seen a handful of times. The V gene is TRBV7-3, the J gene TRBJ2-1; 8 bases match TRBD1. The CDR3 loop spans 15 amino acids. The junction had 4 bases not matched to a gene; V was cut back by 2 bases and J by 4 bases. Germline CDR1 SGHTA, CDR2 FQGTGA. CDR3 DNA: TGTGCCAGCAGCTTAGGGGGACAGGCTTACAATGAGCAGTTCTTC. This encodes CASSLGGQAYNEQFF.

V is TRBV24-1 and J is TRBJ1-5; no clear D. The CDR3 spans 15 residues. The germline V gene encodes CDR1 KGHDR and CDR2 SFDVKD. The V and J ends lost 9 bases and 0 bases respectively, with 14 bases between them. CDR3 in DNA: TGTGCCACCGCTTCAGGTAGGACTAGCAATCAGCCCCAGCATTTT. This gives the protein CATASGRTSNQPQHF.

Written as DNA, the CDR3 is TGTGCCAGCAGAATCGGAGGGGGTGGCGCAGATACGCAGTATTTT. Residues: CASRIGGGGADTQYF. The rearrangement uses TRBV7-9 and TRBJ2-3; tentatively, D is TRBD1 or TRBD2 (6 bases each). From germline, CDR1 is SEHNR and CDR2 FQNEAQ (reference sequence). The CDR3 runs 15 residues. The germline V and J ends were trimmed by 6 bases and 4 bases, with 17 bases remaining between them. Full variable domain (remainder filled in from reference TRBV7-9 and TRBJ2-3): DTGVSQNPRHKITKRGQNVTFRCDPISEHNRLYWYRQTLGQGPEFLTYFQNEAQLEKSRLLSDRFSAERPKGSFSTLEIQRTEQGDSAMYLCASRIGGGGADTQYFGPGTRLTVL.

The rearrangement links TRBV19 to TRBJ2-5; 8 positions agree with TRBD1. The CDR3 sequence is 14 residues long. The germline CDR1 and CDR2 sequences are LNHDA and SQIVND (reference sequence). Trimming at V came to 2 bases and at J to 2 bases, leaving 1 base not matched to a gene. CDR3 in DNA: TGTGCCAGTAGTATAACAGGGGGGCAAGAGACCCAGTACTTC. As protein: CASSITGGQETQYF.

By proportion, this clonotype is medium-sized (0.01 to 0.1%). The CDR3 is CSVESRGGPGELFF. The CDR3 DNA follows: TGCAGCGTTGAGTCGAGGGGAGGACCCGGGGAGCTGTTTTTT. The chain has TRBV29-1 and TRBJ2-2, with D possibly TRBD2 on 6 matching bases. CDR3 length: 14 residues. V was shortened by 3 bases and J by 6 bases, with 14 bases between the two germline ends. From germline, CDR1 is SQVTM and CDR2 ANQGSEA.